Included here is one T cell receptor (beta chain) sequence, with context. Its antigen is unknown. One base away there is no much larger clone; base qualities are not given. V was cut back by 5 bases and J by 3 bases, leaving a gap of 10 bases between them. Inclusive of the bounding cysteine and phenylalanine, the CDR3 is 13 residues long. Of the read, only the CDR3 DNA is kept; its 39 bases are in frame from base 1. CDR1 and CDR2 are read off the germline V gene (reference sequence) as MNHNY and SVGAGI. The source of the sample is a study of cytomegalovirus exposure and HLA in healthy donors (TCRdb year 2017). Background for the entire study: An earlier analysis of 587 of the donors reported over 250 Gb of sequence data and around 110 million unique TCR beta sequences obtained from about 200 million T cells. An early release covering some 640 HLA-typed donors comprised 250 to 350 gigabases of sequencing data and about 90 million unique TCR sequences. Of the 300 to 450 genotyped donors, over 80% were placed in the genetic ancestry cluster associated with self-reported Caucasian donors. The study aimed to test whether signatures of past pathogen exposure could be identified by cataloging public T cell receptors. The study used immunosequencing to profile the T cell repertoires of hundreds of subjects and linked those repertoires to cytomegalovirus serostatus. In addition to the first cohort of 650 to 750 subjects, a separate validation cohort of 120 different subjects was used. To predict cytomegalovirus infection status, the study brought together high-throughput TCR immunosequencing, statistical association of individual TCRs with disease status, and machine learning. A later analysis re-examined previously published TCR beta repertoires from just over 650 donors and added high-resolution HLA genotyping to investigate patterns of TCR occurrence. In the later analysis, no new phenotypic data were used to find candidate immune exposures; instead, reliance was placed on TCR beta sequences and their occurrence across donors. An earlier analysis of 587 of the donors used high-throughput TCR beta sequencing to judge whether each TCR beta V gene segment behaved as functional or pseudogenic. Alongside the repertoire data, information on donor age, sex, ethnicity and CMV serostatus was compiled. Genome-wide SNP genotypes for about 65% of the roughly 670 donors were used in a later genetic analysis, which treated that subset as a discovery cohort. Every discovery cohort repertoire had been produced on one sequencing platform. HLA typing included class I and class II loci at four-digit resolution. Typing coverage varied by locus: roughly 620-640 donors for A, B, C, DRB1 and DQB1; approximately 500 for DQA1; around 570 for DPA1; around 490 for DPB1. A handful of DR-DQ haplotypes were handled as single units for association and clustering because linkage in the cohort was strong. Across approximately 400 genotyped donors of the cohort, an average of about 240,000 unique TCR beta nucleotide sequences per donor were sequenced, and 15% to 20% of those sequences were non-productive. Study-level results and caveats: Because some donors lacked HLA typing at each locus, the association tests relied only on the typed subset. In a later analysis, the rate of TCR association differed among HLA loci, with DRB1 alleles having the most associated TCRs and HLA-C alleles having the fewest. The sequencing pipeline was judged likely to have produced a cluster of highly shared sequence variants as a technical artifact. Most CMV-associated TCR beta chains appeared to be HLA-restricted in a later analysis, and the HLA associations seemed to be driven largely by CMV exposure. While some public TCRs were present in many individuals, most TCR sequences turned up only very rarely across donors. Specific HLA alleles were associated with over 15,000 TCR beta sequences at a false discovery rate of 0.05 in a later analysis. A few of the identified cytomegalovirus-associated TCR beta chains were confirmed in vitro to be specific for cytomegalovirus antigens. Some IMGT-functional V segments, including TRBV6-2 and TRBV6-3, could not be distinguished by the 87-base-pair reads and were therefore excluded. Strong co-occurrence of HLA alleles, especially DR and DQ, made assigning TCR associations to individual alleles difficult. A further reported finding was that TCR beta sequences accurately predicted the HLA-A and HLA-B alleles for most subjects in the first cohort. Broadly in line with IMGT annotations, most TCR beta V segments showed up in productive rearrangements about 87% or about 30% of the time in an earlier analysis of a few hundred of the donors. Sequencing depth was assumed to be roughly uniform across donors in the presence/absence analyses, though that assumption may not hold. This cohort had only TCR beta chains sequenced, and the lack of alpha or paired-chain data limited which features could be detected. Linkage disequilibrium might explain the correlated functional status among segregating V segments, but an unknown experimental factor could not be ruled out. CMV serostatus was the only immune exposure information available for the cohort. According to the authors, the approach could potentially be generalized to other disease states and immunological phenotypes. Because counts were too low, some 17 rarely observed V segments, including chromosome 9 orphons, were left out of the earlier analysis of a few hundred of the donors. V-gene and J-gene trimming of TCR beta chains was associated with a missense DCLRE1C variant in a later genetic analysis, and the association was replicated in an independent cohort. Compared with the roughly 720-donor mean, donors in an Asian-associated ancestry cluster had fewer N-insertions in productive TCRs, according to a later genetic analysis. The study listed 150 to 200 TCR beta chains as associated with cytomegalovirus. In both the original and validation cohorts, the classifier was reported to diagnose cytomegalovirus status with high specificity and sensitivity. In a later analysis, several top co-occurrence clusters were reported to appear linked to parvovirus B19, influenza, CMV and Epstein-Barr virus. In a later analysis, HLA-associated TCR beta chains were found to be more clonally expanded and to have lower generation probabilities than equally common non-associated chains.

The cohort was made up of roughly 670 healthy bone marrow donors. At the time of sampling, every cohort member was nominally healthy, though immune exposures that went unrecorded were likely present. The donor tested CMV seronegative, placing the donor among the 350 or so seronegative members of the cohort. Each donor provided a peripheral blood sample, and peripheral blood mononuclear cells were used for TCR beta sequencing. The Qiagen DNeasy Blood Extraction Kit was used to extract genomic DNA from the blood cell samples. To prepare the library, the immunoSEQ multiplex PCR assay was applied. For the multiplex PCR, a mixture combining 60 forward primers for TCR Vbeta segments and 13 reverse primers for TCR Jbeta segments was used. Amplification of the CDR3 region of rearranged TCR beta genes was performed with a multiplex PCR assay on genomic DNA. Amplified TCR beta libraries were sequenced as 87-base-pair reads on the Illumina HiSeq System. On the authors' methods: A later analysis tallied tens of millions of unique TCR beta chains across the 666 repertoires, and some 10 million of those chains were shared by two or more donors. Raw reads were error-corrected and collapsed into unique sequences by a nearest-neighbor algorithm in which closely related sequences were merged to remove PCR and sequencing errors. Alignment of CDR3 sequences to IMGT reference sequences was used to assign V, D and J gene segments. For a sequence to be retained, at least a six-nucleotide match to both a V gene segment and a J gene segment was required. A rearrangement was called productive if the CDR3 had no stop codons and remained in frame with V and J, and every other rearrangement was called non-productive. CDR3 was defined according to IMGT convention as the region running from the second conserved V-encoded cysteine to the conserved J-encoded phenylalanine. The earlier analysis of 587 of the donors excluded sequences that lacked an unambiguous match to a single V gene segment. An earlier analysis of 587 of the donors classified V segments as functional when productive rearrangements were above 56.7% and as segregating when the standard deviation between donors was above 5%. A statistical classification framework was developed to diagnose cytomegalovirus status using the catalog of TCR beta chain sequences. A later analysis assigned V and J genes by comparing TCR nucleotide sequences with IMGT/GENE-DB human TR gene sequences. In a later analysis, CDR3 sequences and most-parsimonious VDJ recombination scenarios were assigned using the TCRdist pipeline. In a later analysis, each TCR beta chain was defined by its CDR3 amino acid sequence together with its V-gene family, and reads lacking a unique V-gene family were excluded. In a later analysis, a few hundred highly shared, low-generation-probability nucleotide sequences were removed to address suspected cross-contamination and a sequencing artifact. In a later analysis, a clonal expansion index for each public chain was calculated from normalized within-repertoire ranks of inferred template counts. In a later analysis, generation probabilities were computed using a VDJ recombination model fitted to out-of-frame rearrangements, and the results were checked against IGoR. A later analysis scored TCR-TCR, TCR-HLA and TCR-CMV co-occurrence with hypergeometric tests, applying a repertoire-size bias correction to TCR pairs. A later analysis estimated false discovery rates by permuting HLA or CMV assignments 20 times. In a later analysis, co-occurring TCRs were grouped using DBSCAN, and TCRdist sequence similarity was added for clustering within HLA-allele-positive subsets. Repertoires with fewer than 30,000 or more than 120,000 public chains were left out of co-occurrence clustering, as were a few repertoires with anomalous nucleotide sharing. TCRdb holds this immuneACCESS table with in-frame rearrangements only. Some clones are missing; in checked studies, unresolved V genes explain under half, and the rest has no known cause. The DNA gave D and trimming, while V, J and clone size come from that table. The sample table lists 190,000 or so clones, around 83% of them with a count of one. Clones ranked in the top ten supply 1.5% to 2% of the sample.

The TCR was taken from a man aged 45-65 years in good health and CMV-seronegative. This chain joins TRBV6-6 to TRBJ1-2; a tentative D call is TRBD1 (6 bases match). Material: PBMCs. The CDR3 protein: CASSQDRYYGYTF. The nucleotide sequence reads TGTGCCAGCAGTCAGGACAGATACTATGGCTACACCTTC.